This T cell receptor (beta chain) comes out of a study of beta chain features in type 1 diabetes (dated by TCRdb to about 2018). With respect to the entire study: No differences in mean age, gender distribution, total cell number or subset yield were found between patients and healthy donors. Whereas all 30 or so donors provided naive and central memory subsets, regulatory and stem cell-like memory subsets were isolated from just 8 patients and about eight healthy donors. A total of about 110,000,000 sorted cells were examined across all samples, and a strong correlation was observed between cell number per subset and RNA yield. In the study, recently diagnosed type 1 diabetes patients and matched healthy donors were compared on the TCRB repertoires of their sorted circulating CD4+ T cell subsets.

The paper as a whole reports these results and caveats: PCR might favor shorter templates, but patient and control samples were amplified and corrected together, so any skew would affect both groups equally. Because the HLA sub-analyses included only small numbers of individuals, any influence of HLA type on TCRB rearrangement was left unresolved. Patients with type 1 diabetes made fewer insertions and deleted more nucleotides at VDJ recombination sites, implying thymic rearrangement abnormalities. Sequencing cDNA rather than genomic DNA could over-represent highly expressing activated cells, although activation and CD3 levels did not differ between groups. Naive, central memory and regulatory TCRB repertoires appeared to be more alike among patients than among healthy donors. Type 1 diabetes patients showed a moderate but significant shortening of TCRB CDR3 length in all four CD4+ subsets.

V lost 4 bases and J lost 8 bases, and the count of bases not matched to a germline gene is 10. The CDR3, cysteine through phenylalanine, is 14 amino acids long. The retained sequence is limited to the CDR3, 42 bases, with the frame set at the first base. CDR1 and CDR2 (MGHRA, YSYEKL) derive from the germline V gene. This clone turned up a few times. This receptor's antigen is unknown. The sample holds no much larger clone one base away, and base qualities are not on file. All of the isolated RNA was reverse transcribed with the High Capacity cDNA Reverse Transcription Kit, so expressed TCRB transcripts were sequenced. Naive, central memory and regulatory T cell samples underwent deep immunoSEQ sequencing, averaging around 4 million total reads per sample. Sorted cells were lysed in RLT buffer and RNA was extracted with DNase-treated RNeasy Micro or Mini kits, depending on cell number. Each cell subset was processed separately to prevent cross-contamination, with patient and healthy donor samples processed together. TCRB sequences were amplified from cDNA with the immunoSEQ multiplex PCR, producing 87-bp fragments spanning the CDR3 region. Sequencing of the amplicons was done on the Illumina HiSeq platform. From the authors' description of their analysis: Synthetic template baselines were used to correct PCR bias computationally, reads within Hamming distance 2 were collapsed together, and singletons that could not be merged were discarded. Reads were aligned to IMGT to assign V, D and J genes, CDR3 length, and insertions or deletions at six rearrangement sites. Clonotype counts were normalized to sorted cell number within each subset before computing true diversity and Gini coefficients with the tcR R package. Repertoire sharing was quantified using the overlap coefficient calculated on TCRB nucleotide sequences. As a proxy for the pre-selection repertoire, out-of-frame TCRB sequences from naive cells were analyzed. The table was pulled from immuneACCESS by TCRdb, which kept in-frame rearrangements only. Such tables lose some clones; where checked, under half of the loss comes from unresolved V genes, and the rest has no known cause. V and J calls plus clone size are reproduced from that table; the DNA served to infer D and trimming. Counted in this sample were fewer than 650,000 clones; 15% to 17% of them appeared once. Under 0.095% of the sample comes from the top ten.

Each donor gave one peripheral blood draw, about 110 mL on average, collected into heparinised tubes. A BD FACSAria II was used to sort naive, central memory, regulatory and stem cell-like memory CD4+ T cells with a panel that included CD45RO, CCR7, CD25, CD127, CD95 and CD27. A purity above 98% was achieved for all sorted populations. PBMCs were isolated immediately by Lymphoprep density gradient centrifugation and stained directly without culture. Samples were stained and sorted in pairs, with one healthy donor and one patient per experiment, so that batch effects were minimized. This sequence was found in a man in his late teens or twenties in good health. The chain employs TRBV4-1 and TRBJ1-2, with 7 bases aligning to TRBD1. Source material: naive CD4+ T cells from blood. Per the publication, the cell subset or site label means: true naive CD4+ T cells. The nucleotide sequence is TGCGCCAGCAGCCTAGACAGGGTTTCCTCGGGCTACACCTTC. This translates into CASSLDRVSSGYTF.